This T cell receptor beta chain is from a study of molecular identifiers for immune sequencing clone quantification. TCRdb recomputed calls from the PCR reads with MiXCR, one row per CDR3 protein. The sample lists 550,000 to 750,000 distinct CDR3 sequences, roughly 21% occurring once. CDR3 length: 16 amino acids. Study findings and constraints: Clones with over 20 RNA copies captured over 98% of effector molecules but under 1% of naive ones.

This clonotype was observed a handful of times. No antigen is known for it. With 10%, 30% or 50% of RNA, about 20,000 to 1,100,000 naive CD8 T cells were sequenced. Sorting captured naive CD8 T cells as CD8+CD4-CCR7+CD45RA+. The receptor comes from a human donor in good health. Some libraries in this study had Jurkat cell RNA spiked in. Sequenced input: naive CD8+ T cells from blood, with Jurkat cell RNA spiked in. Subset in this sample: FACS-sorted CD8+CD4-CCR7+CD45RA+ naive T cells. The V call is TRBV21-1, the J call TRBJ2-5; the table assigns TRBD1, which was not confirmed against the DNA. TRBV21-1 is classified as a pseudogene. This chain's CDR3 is CASSNNRGPYQETQYF. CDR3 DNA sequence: TGTGCCAGCAGCAACAACAGGGGCCCGTACCAAGAGACCCAGTACTTC.